A selection of T cell receptor beta chains follows, all from one sample in a study of CD8 T cells in acute hepatitis C reinfection. Method: immunoSEQ multiplex PCR; TCRdb's copy keeps in-frame clones and lacks some. In the table there are about 40,000 clones, approximately 83% of which are singletons. Sequenced: naive CD8+ T cells from PBMCs. These receptors were obtained from a woman aged 18-30 years who spontaneously cleared hepatitis C infection. Each CDR3 is given with its conserved first and last residue. Fields, in order: D gene, clone size, V gene, J gene, CDR3 DNA, CDR3 protein. The D gene is left open where the match is weak. The size entry is marked missing in some rows and otherwise reads once, few, many or a size class.

D gene: TRBD2; clone size: NA; V gene: TRBV4-1; J gene: TRBJ2-3; CDR3 DNA: TGCGCCAGCAGCCAATCCGGGACTAGCGTCACAGATACGCAGTATTTT; CDR3 protein: CASSQSGTSVTDTQYF
D gene: NA; clone size: NA; V gene: TRBV4-1; J gene: TRBJ2-1; CDR3 DNA: TGCACCAGCAGCCATTTCGGCGATGAGCAGTTCTTC; CDR3 protein: CTSSHFGDEQFF
D gene: NA; clone size: NA; V gene: TRBV9; J gene: TRBJ2-2; CDR3 DNA: TGTGCCAGCAGCGCCGAGGACCTCCCCGAGCTGTTTTTT; CDR3 protein: CASSAEDLPELFF
D gene: TRBD2; clone size: NA; V gene: TRBV25-1; J gene: TRBJ2-5; CDR3 DNA: TGTGCCAGCAGTGCGGGGGGGCGAGAGACCCAGTACTTC; CDR3 protein: CASSAGGRETQYF
D gene: TRBD2; clone size: NA; V gene: TRBV9; J gene: TRBJ2-7; CDR3 DNA: TGTGCCAGCAGCCCGAGCGGGAGGGTATACGAGCAGTACTTC; CDR3 protein: CASSPSGRVYEQYF
D gene: NA; clone size: once; V gene: TRBV5-4; J gene: TRBJ2-3; CDR3 DNA: TGTGCCAGCAGCTGGAACTTCTCGCGGGTCACAGATACGCAGTATTTT; CDR3 protein: CASSWNFSRVTDTQYF
D gene: NA; clone size: NA; V gene: TRBV7-8; J gene: TRBJ2-1; CDR3 DNA: TGTGCCAGCAGCTTAGCGAATGACACTAGGGGGTTCTTC; CDR3 protein: CASSLANDTRGFF
D gene: TRBD2; clone size: NA; V gene: TRBV28; J gene: TRBJ2-1; CDR3 DNA: TGTGCCAGCAGCTTAGCGGGAACCCTAAACAATGAGCAGTTCTTC; CDR3 protein: CASSLAGTLNNEQFF
D gene: NA; clone size: NA; V gene: TRBV19; J gene: TRBJ2-3; CDR3 DNA: TGTGCCAGTAGTATTTCCACAGATACGCAGTATTTT; CDR3 protein: CASSISTDTQYF
D gene: NA; clone size: few; V gene: TRBV10-2; J gene: TRBJ2-4; CDR3 DNA: TGCGCCACCAGGCTGGCCGGAGATAACATTCAGTACTTC; CDR3 protein: CATRLAGDNIQYF
D gene: NA; clone size: NA; V gene: TRBV27; J gene: TRBJ2-5; CDR3 DNA: TGTGCCAGCAGCTCAGCGGGTGGGGTTTGGACCCAGTACTTC; CDR3 protein: CASSSAGGVWTQYF
D gene: TRBD2; clone size: NA; V gene: TRBV14; J gene: TRBJ2-1; CDR3 DNA: TGTGCCAGCAGCCAGGCTCTATCCTTACTAGCGGGAGGGCCAGTGACTGGGGTCAATGAGCAGTTCTTC; CDR3 protein: CASSQALSLLAGGPVTGVNEQFF
D gene: TRBD2; clone size: NA; V gene: TRBV6-5; J gene: TRBJ2-7; CDR3 DNA: TGTGCCAGCAGTTACGGCGGGAGTCCCTACGAGCAGTACTTC; CDR3 protein: CASSYGGSPYEQYF
D gene: TRBD2; clone size: NA; V gene: TRBV5-1; J gene: TRBJ2-7; CDR3 DNA: TGCGCCAGCAGCCTGGAGTCGGGACTAGCGGCCTACGAGCAGTACTTC; CDR3 protein: CASSLESGLAAYEQYF
D gene: NA; clone size: once; V gene: TRBV2; J gene: TRBJ2-2; CDR3 DNA: TGTGCCAGCACGAGTTCCGGGGAGCTGTTTTTT; CDR3 protein: CASTSSGELFF
D gene: NA; clone size: NA; V gene: TRBV27; J gene: TRBJ1-4; CDR3 DNA: TGTGCCAGCAGGGGGGGACTAGAAAAACTGTTTTTT; CDR3 protein: CASRGGLEKLFF
D gene: TRBD1; clone size: NA; V gene: TRBV9; J gene: TRBJ1-4; CDR3 DNA: TGTGCCAGCAGCGACGAGGACAGGGCGGTCGAAAAACTGTTTTTT; CDR3 protein: CASSDEDRAVEKLFF
D gene: NA; clone size: NA; V gene: TRBV27; J gene: TRBJ1-4; CDR3 DNA: TGTGCCAGCAGCCCCCCGGGGAGTGGGGTGGGTTCTAATGAAAAACTGTTTTTT; CDR3 protein: CASSPPGSGVGSNEKLFF
D gene: TRBD1; clone size: NA; V gene: TRBV12-5; J gene: TRBJ1-2; CDR3 DNA: TGTGCTAGTGCCCCCGGACAGGGAGGTGGCTACACCTTC; CDR3 protein: CASAPGQGGGYTF
D gene: TRBD1; clone size: medium-sized; V gene: TRBV6-5; J gene: TRBJ1-1; CDR3 DNA: TGTGCCAGCAGCCTAGGACAGGAAGAAGCTTTCTTT; CDR3 protein: CASSLGQEEAFF
D gene: NA; clone size: few; V gene: TRBV6-1; J gene: TRBJ1-1; CDR3 DNA: TGTGCCAGCAGTGAAAGTGGGGCATCGACTGAAGCTTTCTTT; CDR3 protein: CASSESGASTEAFF
D gene: TRBD2; clone size: NA; V gene: TRBV7-6; J gene: TRBJ2-7; CDR3 DNA: TGTGCCAGCAGCTCGCCTAGCGGGCTGAGCTCCTACGAGCAGTACTTC; CDR3 protein: CASSSPSGLSSYEQYF
D gene: TRBD2; clone size: NA; V gene: TRBV27; J gene: TRBJ2-1; CDR3 DNA: TGTGCCAGCAGTCCGGGGACTAGCGGGAGTGATGAGCAGTTCTTC; CDR3 protein: CASSPGTSGSDEQFF
D gene: NA; clone size: NA; V gene: TRBV7-2; J gene: TRBJ1-2; CDR3 DNA: TGTGCCAGCAGCTTAGCTGGACTTCCCACAGGTGCCTATGGCTACACCTTC; CDR3 protein: CASSLAGLPTGAYGYTF
D gene: NA; clone size: NA; V gene: TRBV5-1; J gene: TRBJ1-1; CDR3 DNA: TGCGCCAGCAGCTTGCGTCCGGAGTTGAACACTGAAGCTTTCTTT; CDR3 protein: CASSLRPELNTEAFF
D gene: NA; clone size: NA; V gene: TRBV2; J gene: TRBJ2-3; CDR3 DNA: TGTGTGTGTCTCACCCCAGATACGCAGTATTTT; CDR3 protein: CVCLTPDTQYF
D gene: NA; clone size: NA; V gene: TRBV4-1; J gene: TRBJ2-7; CDR3 DNA: TGCGCCAGCAGCCTCAGGGAGAGCTCCTACGAGCAGTACTTC; CDR3 protein: CASSLRESSYEQYF
D gene: TRBD2; clone size: NA; V gene: TRBV6-1; J gene: TRBJ2-7; CDR3 DNA: TGTGCCACTGGGACTAGCGACTCCTACGAGCAGTACTTC; CDR3 protein: CATGTSDSYEQYF
D gene: TRBD1; clone size: NA; V gene: TRBV19; J gene: TRBJ2-7; CDR3 DNA: TGTGCCAGTAGTATCGGGACAGGGGGCTACGAGCAGTACTTC; CDR3 protein: CASSIGTGGYEQYF
D gene: NA; clone size: NA; V gene: TRBV6-1; J gene: TRBJ2-3; CDR3 DNA: TGTGCCAGCAGTGAGCCGAACAGGGATGCCACAGATACGCAGTATTTT; CDR3 protein: CASSEPNRDATDTQYF
D gene: TRBD1; clone size: NA; V gene: TRBV25-1; J gene: TRBJ2-1; CDR3 DNA: TGTGCCAGCTGGGACAGAGGGTGGAATGAGCAGTTCTTC; CDR3 protein: CASWDRGWNEQFF
D gene: NA; clone size: NA; V gene: TRBV18; J gene: TRBJ1-1; CDR3 DNA: TGTGCCAGCTCACCCCAGAGGAACACTGAAGCTTTCTTT; CDR3 protein: CASSPQRNTEAFF
D gene: TRBD2; clone size: few; V gene: TRBV19; J gene: TRBJ2-3; CDR3 DNA: TGTGCCAGTACACCGGGACTAGTAGCGGATACGCAGTATTTT; CDR3 protein: CASTPGLVADTQYF
D gene: NA; clone size: NA; V gene: TRBV5-6; J gene: TRBJ1-5; CDR3 DNA: TGTGCCAGCAGCTCCGGGGAGGGCGAGCCCCAGCATTTT; CDR3 protein: CASSSGEGEPQHF
D gene: NA; clone size: NA; V gene: TRBV4-1; J gene: TRBJ1-1; CDR3 DNA: TGCGCCAGCAGCCAAGGAAGGGGAGGAGGAACTGAAGCTTTCTTT; CDR3 protein: CASSQGRGGGTEAFF
D gene: TRBD1; clone size: NA; V gene: TRBV9; J gene: TRBJ1-1; CDR3 DNA: TGTGCCAGCAGCGAAGGACAGGGTTACACTGAAGCTTTCTTT; CDR3 protein: CASSEGQGYTEAFF
D gene: TRBD1; clone size: NA; V gene: TRBV5-1; J gene: TRBJ2-1; CDR3 DNA: TGCGCCAGCAGCCTCCCCCGGACAGGGGGGGACAATGAGCAGTTCTTC; CDR3 protein: CASSLPRTGGDNEQFF
D gene: NA; clone size: NA; V gene: TRBV19; J gene: TRBJ1-2; CDR3 DNA: TGTGCCAGCAATGACAGGTATAACTATGGCTACACCTTC; CDR3 protein: CASNDRYNYGYTF